This TCR beta chain was captured by sequencing in a study of blood T cell repertoires in COVID-19. Study in general: Samples taken during acute and convalescent COVID-19 were collected in the United States, Italy and Spain. The analysed material was cDNA or gDNA that came from T cells, B-cell-depleted T cells, or PBMCs.

Under the authors' procedure: Estimates of nucleated cell counts were drawn from the amplification of reference gene primers. Profiled with immunoSEQ multiplex PCR; TCRdb holds only in-frame clones, not every one. V, J and clone size reflect that table, while D and trimming were determined from the DNA. The sample includes 60,000 to 80,000 clones, 80% to 90% of them seen just once. The length of the CDR3 is 16 residues. The V gene lost 2 bases and the J gene lost 0 bases, with 12 bases spanning the gap. The germline gives CDR1 MNHNS, CDR2 SASEGT. V gene TRBV6-1 combines with J gene TRBJ2-3; possibly TRBD1 for D (6 bases). The TCR originated in a woman at least 80 years old with acute or convalescent COVID-19. The sequenced sample consisted of peripheral blood. The CDR3 DNA reads as TGTGCCAGCAGTGAATTGGTGGGGGCTAGCACAGATACGCAGTATTTT. It specifies CASSELVGASTDTQYF.